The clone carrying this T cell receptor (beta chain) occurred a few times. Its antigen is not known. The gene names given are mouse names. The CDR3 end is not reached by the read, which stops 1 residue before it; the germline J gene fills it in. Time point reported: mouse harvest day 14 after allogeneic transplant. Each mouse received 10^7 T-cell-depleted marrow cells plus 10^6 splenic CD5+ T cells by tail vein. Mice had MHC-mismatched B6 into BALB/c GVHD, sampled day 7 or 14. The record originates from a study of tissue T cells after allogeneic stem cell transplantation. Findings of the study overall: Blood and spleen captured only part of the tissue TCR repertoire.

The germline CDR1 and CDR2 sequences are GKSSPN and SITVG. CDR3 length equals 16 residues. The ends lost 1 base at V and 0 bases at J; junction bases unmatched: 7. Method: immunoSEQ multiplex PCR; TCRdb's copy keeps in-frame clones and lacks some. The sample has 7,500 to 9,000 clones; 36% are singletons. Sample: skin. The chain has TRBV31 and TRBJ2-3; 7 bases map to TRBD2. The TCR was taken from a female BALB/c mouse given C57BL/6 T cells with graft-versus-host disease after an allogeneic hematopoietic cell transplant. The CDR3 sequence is CAWSPSDWSSAETLYF. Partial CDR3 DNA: TGTGCCTGGAGTCCTTCGGACTGGTCTAGTGCAGAAACGCTGTAT.